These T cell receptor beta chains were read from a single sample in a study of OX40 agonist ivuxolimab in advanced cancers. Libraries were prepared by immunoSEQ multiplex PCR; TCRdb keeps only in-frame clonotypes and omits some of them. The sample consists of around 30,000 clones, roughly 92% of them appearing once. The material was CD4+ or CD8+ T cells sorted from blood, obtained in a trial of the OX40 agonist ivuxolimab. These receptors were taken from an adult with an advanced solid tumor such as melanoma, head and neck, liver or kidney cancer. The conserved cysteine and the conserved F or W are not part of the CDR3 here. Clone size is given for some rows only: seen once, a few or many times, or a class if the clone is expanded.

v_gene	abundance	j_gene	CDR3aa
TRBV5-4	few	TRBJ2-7	ASSPERVSSREQY
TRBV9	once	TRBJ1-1	ASSDRAFMNTEAF
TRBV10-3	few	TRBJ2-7	AISGDLSGRPYEQY
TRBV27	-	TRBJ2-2	AQGEYGTGELF
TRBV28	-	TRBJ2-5	ASSPYHRTGPGETQY
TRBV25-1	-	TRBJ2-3	ASSELQPAGVDDTQY
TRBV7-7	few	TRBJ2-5	ASSLSMGQGAETQY
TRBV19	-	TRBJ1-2	ASSMATNYGYT
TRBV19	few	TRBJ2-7	ASSHWRDTYEQY
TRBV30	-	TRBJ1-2	ACASKVTNYGYT
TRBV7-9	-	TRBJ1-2	ASSLGRGRFYGYT
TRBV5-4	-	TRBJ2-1	ASSLVGPEDEQF
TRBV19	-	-	ASNPSNSYEQY
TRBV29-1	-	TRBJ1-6	SVRVTGDNSPLH
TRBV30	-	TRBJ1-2	AWGTRGDYYGYT
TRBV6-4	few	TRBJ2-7	ASSETSDSYEQY
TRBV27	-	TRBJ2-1	ASRPGWPDNEQF
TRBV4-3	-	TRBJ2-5	ASSQDPSGAQETQY
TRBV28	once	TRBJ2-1	ASSSGGHNEQF
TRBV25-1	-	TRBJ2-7	ASESSTYEQY
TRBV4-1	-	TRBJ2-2	ASSQRGPNTGELF
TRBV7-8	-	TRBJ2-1	ASSQMFNEQF
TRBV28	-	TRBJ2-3	ASSNDRGTTLDTQY
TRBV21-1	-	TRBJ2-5	ASSTVQGERETQY
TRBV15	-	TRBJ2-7	ATGTGESYEQY
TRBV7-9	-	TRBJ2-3	ASSWTSGGTDTQY
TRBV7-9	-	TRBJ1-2	ASSPRETVRYGYT
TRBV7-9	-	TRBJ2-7	ASSLRAVSYEQY
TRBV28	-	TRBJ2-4	ASSSRFGRWAKNIQY
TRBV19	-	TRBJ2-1	ASSPSRAGNEQF
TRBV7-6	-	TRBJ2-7	ASSIATSGNYYEQY
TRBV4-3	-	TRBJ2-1	ASSQSGMGNNEQF
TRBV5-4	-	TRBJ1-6	ASSLGGVAYNSPLH
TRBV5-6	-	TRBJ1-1	ASSLAWGNTEAF
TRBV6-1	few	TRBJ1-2	ASGARGEGIYGYT
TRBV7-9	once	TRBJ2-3	ASSRRTKPQGTDTQY
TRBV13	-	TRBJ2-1	ASSPTSGNYNEQF
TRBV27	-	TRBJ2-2	ASSYQDRLKTGELF
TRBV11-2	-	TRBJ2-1	ASSLDARPGEQF
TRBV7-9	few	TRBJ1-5	ASSSQGSNQPQH
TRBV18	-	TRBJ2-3	ASSPPPGLGTDTQY
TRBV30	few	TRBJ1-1	AWMGQANTEAF
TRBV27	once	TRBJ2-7	ASSWGTAYEQY
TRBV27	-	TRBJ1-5	ASSWTGPDQPQH
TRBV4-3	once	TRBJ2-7	ASSLSDGNYEQY
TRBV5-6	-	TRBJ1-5	ASSLAQGGNQPQH
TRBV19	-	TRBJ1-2	ASKIGVGIYGYT
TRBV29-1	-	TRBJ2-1	SVEGTGSYNEQF
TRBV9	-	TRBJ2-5	ASSVTETQY